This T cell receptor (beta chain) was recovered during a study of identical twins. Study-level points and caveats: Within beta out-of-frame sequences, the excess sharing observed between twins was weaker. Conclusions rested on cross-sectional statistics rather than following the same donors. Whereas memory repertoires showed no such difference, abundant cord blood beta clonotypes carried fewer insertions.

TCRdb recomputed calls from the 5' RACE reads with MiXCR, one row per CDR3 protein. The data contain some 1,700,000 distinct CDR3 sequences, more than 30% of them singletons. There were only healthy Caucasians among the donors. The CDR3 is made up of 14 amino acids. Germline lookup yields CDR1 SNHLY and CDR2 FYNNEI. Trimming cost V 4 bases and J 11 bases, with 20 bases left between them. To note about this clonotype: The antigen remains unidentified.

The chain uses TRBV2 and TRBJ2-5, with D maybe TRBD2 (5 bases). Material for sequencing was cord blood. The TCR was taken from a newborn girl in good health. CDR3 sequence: CASSARTLNDEQYF. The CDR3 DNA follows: TGTGCCAGCAGTGCTCGGACTCTGAACGATGAGCAGTACTTC.